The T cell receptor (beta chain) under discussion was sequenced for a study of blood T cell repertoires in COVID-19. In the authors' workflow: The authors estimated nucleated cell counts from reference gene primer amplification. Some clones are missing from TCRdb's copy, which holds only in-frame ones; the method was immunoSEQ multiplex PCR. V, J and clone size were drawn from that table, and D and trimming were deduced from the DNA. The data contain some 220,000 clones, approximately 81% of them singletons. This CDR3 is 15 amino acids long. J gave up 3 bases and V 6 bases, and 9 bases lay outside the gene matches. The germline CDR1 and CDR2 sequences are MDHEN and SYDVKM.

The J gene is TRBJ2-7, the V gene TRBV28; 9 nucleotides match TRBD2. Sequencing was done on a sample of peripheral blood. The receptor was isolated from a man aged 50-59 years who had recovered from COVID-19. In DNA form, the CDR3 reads TGTGCCAGCAGAAATAGCGGGGGCCCCAACTACGAGCAGTACTTC. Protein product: CASRNSGGPNYEQYF.